This TCR beta chain was found in a study of CD8+ T cells in alopecia areata. Across the study: Patients remained on tofacitinib for 6 to 18 months and then went 6 months without it.

Following RNA extraction, reverse transcription yielded cDNA that acted as the sequencing template. Some clones are missing from TCRdb's copy, which holds only in-frame ones; the method was immunoSEQ multiplex PCR. The table has approximately 91,000 clones, 40% to 55% seen once. This clone has just a few counts. Its antigen is undetermined. Unmatched junction bases numbered 9, after V lost 1 base and J lost 5 bases. Germline CDR1 SGHRS, CDR2 YFSETQ. There are 16 residues in the CDR3. Findings and caveats of the study: In lesional scalp, particularly from alopecia totalis/universalis, clonality was higher than in normal scalp.

This sequence was found in a human donor with alopecia areata. The V call is TRBV5-1, the J call TRBJ2-3, with TRBD2 matching 8 bases. The sequenced sample was CD4+ T cells sorted from blood. CDR3 amino acids: CASSLSGGLAGDTQYF. CDR3 coding DNA: TGCGCCAGCAGCTTGAGCGGAGGGCTAGCGGGAGATACGCAGTATTTT.